This T cell receptor (beta chain) was identified in a study of CD4 T cells in relation to SARS-CoV-2 and coronaviruses. For around 11 days, roughly 9.4 x 10^4 sorted CD4+ cells grew with T cell-depleted PBMCs and CEF. The data were produced by immunoSEQ multiplex PCR, yet TCRdb's version contains in-frame clones alone and is incomplete. The repertoire has just over 35,000 clones, about four fifths of them found once; the top ten carry approximately 7%. The CDR3 length is 11 residues. Looked up from germline, CDR1 is GTSNPN and CDR2 is SVGIG (reference sequence). This clone was detected once. The antigen is unknown.

The clonotype originates from an adult with COVID-19. The sequencing input was naive CD4+ T cells from PBMCs, cultured in vitro. Regarding subset: naive CD4+ T cells isolated by negative enrichment. The V call is TRBV30, the J call TRBJ1-1; no clear D. CDR3 region: CAWGEGGEAFF. The CDR3 bases are TGTGCTTGGGGAGAGGGTGGGGAAGCTTTCTTT.